This T cell receptor beta chain stems from a study of neurological immune-mediated disorders. TCRdb itself ran the 5' RACE reads through MiXCR, one entry per CDR3 protein. The sample records around 94,000 distinct CDR3 sequences, about 3.8% being singletons. CDR1 and CDR2 from the germline V gene are SNHLY and FYNNEI. CDR3 length: 14 amino acids. Trimming removed 7 bases from V and 5 bases from J; junction bases left unmatched: 8. This clonotype occurred a few times. Sequenced material: PBMCs. This clonotype originated in a woman aged 18-29 years with multiple sclerosis. The chain carries TRBV2 and TRBJ2-7; 10 bases align to TRBD1. In nucleotides, the CDR3 is TGTGCCAGCACCAGGACAGGGGGTACAAACGAGCAGTACTTC. It codes for CASTRTGGTNEQYF.